This T cell receptor beta chain was observed in a study of CD4 and CD8 cells across lung adenocarcinoma regions. This clonotype rates as medium-sized. The patients had localized lung adenocarcinoma, a non-small cell subtype. Losses at the gene ends were 1 base for V and 2 bases for J; bases not matched to a gene: 4. There are 15 residues in the CDR3. Germline loops: CDR1 SGHVS, CDR2 FNYEAQ. MiXCR, applied by TCRdb to the PCR reads, yields one record per CDR3 protein. The repertoire has 7,500 to 10,000 distinct CDR3 sequences, around 51% of them found once; the top ten carry approximately 19%. The sequence was obtained from a male donor with lung adenocarcinoma. The CD4 and CD8 labels of this study may be unreliable. The chain recombines TRBV7-6 with TRBJ2-5; 7 bases fit TRBD2. Material: CD4+ T cells from the margin of a lung tumor. The CDR3 DNA is TGTGCCAGCAGCTTAGTGGGGGGGGAGCAAGAGACCCAGTACTTC. Translated, it gives CASSLVGGEQETQYF.